This T cell receptor beta chain derives from a study of blood T cell repertoires in COVID-19. Study information: The United States, Italy and Spain were the sources of the acute and convalescent COVID-19 samples. T cells, B-cell-depleted T cells, or PBMCs supplied cDNA or gDNA.

Living in 25 or so US areas, the participants were between about 18 and 100 years of age. Recovered status in Cohort 3 required two negative PCRs, clearance, or symptom resolution. Measured with immunoSEQ multiplex PCR; TCRdb has only the in-frame clones, and not every one. Of approximately 470,000 clones listed, around 90% were seen once; the top ten hold roughly 0.72%. V was clipped by 4 bases and J by 5 bases; unmatched bases: 4. This CDR3 has 15 amino acids. Germline assignment: CDR1 MGHRA and CDR2 YSYEKL. The source material was PBMCs or T cells enriched from blood (not recorded which). The gene calls are TRBV4-1 and TRBJ2-2, with 10 bases fitting TRBD1. This clonotype was obtained from a woman aged 18-29 years who had recovered from COVID-19. The CDR3 bases are TGCGCCAGCAGCCTCGACAGGGGGCCTACCGGGGAGCTGTTTTTT. It translates to CASSLDRGPTGELFF.